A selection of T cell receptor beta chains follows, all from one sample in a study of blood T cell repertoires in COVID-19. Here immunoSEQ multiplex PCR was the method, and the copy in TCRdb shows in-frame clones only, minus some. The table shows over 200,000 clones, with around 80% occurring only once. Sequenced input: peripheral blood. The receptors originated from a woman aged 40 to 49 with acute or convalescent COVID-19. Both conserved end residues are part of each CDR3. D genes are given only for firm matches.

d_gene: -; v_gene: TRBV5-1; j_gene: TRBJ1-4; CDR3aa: CASRKGLSEAGEKLFF
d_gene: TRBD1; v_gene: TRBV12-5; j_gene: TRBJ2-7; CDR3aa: CASGLPRDRGKGEQYF
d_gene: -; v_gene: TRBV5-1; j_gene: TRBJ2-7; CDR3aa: CASSSLGGVNEQYF
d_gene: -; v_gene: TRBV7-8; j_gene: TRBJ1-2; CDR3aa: CAILVGGYGYTF
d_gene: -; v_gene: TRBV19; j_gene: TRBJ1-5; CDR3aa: CASSIVQGHQPQHF
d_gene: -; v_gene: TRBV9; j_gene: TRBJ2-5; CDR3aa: CASSKDWQETQYF
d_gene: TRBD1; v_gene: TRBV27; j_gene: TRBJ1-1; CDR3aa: CASSRGLSEAFF
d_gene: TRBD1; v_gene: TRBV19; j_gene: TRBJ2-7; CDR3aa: CASSIEQGIEQYF
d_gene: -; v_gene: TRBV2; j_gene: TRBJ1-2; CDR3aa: CASSVSQGSYGYTF
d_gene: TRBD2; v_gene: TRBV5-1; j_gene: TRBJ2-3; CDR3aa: CASSLAGGADTQYF
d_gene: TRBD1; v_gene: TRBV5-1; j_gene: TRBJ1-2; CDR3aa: CASSLDRGGYGYTF
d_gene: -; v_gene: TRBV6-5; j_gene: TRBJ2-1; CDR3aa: CASSPLNEQFF
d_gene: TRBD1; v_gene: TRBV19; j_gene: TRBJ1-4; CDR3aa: CASSLRQGAGEKLFF
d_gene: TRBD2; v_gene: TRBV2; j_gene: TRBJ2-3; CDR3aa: CASSSGIPLGTDTQYF
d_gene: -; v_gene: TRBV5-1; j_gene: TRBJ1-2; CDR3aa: CASSFTDGNYGYTF
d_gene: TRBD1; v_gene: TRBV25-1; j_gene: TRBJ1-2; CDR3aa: CASGIPGQIGYTF
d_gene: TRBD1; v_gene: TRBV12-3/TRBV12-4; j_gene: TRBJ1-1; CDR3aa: CASRRQGDTEAFF
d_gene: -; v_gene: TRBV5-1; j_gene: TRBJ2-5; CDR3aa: CASSVGGEETQYF
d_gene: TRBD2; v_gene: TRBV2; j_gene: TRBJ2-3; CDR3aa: CASSESVGLDGDTQYF
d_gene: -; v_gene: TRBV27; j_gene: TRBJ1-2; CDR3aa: CASSRSGPLGGHGYTF
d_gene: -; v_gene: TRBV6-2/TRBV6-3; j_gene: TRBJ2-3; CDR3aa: CASSIRTSSSGDTQYF
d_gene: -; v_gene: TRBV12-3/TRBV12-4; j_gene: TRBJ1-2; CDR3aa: CASSQGFNYGYTF
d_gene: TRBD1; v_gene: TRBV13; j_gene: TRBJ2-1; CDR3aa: CASSPRTGLNEQFF
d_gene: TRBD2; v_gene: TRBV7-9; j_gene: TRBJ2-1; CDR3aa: CASSFETSGSSVHEQFF
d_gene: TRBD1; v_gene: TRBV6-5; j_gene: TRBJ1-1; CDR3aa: CASARTGENTEAFF
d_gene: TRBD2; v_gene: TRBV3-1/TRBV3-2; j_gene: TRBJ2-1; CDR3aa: CASSQEWIGGEWNEQFF
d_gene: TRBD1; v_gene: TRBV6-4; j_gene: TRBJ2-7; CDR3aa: CASSVTSGTGVPYEQYF
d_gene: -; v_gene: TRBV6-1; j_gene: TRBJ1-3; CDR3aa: CASSEATGSGNTIYF
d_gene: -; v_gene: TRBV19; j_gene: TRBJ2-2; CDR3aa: CASKVMDSQSGELFF
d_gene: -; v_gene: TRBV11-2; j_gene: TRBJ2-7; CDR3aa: CASSLDSGLEQYF
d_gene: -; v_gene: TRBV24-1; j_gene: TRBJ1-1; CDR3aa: CATSDFDGGADTEAFF
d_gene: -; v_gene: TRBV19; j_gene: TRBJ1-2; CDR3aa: CASSVPGVAARHGYTF
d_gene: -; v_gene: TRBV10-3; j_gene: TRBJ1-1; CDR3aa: CAISDGGAYTEAFF
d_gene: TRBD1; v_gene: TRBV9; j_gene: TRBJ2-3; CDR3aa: CASSAGLGQGTTDTQYF
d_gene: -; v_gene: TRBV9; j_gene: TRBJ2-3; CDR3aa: CASSSNIFIPDTQYF
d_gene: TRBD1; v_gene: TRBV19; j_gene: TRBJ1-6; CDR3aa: CASSMSNRGAYNSPLHF
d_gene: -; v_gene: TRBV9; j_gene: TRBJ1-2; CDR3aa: CASSVETGGAYGYTF
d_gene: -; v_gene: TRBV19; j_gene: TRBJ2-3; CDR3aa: CASSVRGDTQYF
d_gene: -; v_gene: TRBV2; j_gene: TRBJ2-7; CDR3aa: CASRPGQIGEQYF
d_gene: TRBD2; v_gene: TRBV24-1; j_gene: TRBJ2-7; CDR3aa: CATSTASGSYEQYF
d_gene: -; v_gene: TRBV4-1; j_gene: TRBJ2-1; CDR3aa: CASSQEGGYNEQFF
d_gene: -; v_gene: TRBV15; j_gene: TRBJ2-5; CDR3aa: CATSNARELRGETQYF
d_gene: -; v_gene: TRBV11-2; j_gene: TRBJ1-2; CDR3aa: CASSLEMGANYGYTF
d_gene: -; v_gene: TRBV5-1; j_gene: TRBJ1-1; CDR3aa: CASSLLQGQNTEAFF
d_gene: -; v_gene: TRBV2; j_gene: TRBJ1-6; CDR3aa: CASNWAGADSPLHF
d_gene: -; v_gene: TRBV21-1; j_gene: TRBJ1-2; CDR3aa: CASSTSELRNYGYTF
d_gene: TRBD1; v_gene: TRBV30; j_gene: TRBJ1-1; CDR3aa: CAWGTGGTAEAFF